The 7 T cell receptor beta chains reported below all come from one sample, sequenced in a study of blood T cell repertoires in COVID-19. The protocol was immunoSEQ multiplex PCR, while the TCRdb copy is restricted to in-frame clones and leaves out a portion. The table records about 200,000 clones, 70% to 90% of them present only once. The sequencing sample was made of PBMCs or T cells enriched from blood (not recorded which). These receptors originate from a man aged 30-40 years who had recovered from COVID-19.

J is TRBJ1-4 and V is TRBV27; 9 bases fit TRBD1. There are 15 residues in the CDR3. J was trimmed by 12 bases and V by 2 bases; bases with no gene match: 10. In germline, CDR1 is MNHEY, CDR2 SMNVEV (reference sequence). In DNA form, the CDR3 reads TGTGCCAGCAGTTTAGCACGGACAGGGGTGGCACAACTGTTTTTT. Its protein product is CASSLARTGVAQLFF.

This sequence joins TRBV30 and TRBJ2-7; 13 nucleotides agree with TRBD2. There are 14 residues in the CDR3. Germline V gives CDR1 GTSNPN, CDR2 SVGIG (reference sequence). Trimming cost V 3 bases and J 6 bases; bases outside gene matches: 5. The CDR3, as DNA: TGTGCCTGGAGCGGACTAGCGGGAGTATCCGAGCAGTACTTC. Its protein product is CAWSGLAGVSEQYF.

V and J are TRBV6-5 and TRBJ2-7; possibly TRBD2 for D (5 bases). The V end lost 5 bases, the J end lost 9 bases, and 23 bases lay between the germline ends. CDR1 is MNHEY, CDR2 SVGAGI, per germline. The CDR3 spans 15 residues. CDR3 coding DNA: TGTGCCAGCAGTCAAAAGGACGGGGTTCAACGGTGGCAGTACTTC. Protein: CASSQKDGVQRWQYF.

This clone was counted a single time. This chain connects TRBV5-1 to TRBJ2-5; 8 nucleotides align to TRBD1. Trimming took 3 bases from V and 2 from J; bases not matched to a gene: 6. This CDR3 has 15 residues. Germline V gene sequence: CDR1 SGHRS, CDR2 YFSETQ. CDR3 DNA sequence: TGCGCCAGCAGCTACCGGACAGGGCCTCAAGAGACCCAGTACTTC. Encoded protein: CASSYRTGPQETQYF. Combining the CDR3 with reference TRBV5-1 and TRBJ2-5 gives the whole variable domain KAGVTQTPRYLIKTRGQQVTLSCSPISGHRSVSWYQQTPGQGLQFLFEYFSETQRNKGNFPGRFSGRQFSNSRSEMNVSTLELGDSALYLCASSYRTGPQETQYFGPGTRLLVL.

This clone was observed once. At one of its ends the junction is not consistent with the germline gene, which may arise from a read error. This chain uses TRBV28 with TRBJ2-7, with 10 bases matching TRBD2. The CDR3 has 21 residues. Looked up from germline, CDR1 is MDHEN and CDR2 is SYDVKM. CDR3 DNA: TGTGCCAGCAGTTTTACCGGGCGCAGCGACTACATAGCGGGAGGACCCTACAAGCAGTACTTC. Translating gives CASSFTGRSDYIAGGPYKQYF. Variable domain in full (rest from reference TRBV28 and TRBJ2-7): DVKVTQSSRYLVKRTGEKVFLECVQDMDHENMFWYRQDPGLGLRLIYFSYDVKMKEKGDIPEGYSVSREKKERFSLILESASTNQTSMYLCASSFTGRSDYIAGGPYKQYFGPGTRLTVT.

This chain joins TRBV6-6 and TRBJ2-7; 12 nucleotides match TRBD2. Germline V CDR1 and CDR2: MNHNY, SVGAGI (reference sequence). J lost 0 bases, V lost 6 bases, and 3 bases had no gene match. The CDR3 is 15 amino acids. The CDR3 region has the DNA TGTGCCAGCAGCCGACTAGCGGGGGACTCCTACGAGCAGTACTTC. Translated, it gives CASSRLAGDSYEQYF.

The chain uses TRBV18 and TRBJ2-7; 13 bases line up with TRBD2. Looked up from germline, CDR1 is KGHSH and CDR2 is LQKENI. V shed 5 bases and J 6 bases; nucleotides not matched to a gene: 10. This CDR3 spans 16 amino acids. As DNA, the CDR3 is TGTGCCAGCTCATCTCCGGGACTAGCGGGATTGGGCGAGCAGTACTTC. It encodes CASSSPGLAGLGEQYF. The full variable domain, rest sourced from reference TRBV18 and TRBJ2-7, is NAGVMQNPRHLVRRRGQEARLRCSPMKGHSHVYWYRQLPEEGLKFMVYLQKENIIDESGMPKERFSAEFPKEGPSILRIQQVVRGDSAAYFCASSSPGLAGLGEQYFGPGTRLTVT.